The 24 T cell receptor beta chains reported below all come from one sample, sequenced in a study of blood T cell repertoires in COVID-19. Using immunoSEQ multiplex PCR, the repertoire was profiled, and TCRdb retains in-frame clones only, with some absent. The top ten hold 4% to 4.5% of the sample, which has 140,000 to 150,000 clones, more than 75% seen once. The sequencing sample was made of peripheral blood. These receptors came from a man aged 60 to 69 with acute or convalescent COVID-19.

The chain links TRBV4-1 to TRBJ2-7; D not certain. CDR3 length: 16 residues. Germline CDR1 MGHRA, CDR2 YSYEKL. The germline V and J ends were trimmed by 0 bases and 0 bases, with 12 bases remaining between them. This chain's CDR3 is CASSQEGPGSSYEQYF. In DNA form, the CDR3 reads TGCGCCAGCAGCCAAGAGGGCCCAGGAAGCTCCTACGAGCAGTACTTC.

The rearrangement joins TRBV2 to TRBJ1-1, with D unclear. Germline-derived CDR1 and CDR2 are SNHLY and FYNNEI. The length of the CDR3 is 12 residues. V shed 7 bases and J shed 1 base, with 7 bases lying between them. CDR3 in amino acids: CASNLRNTEAFF. CDR3 in DNA: TGTGCCAGCAACCTTAGGAACACTGAAGCTTTCTTT.

The rearrangement joins TRBV4-1 to TRBJ2-3; the D is unclear. Germline loops: CDR1 MGHRA, CDR2 YSYEKL. With 1 base removed from V and 2 bases from J, the gap between germline ends came to 4 bases. This CDR3 is built from 13 residues. The DNA for the CDR3 is TGCGCCAGCAGCCAAGCTACCACAGATACGCAGTATTTT. It specifies CASSQATTDTQYF.

The chain uses TRBV11-1 and TRBJ2-3; D ambiguous. V gave up 5 bases and J gave up 1 base, with 13 bases separating them. CDR1 SGHAT and CDR2 FQDESV come from the germline V gene (reference sequence). There are 15 residues in the CDR3. CDR3: CASSRLGTGTDTQYF. The CDR3 DNA reads TGTGCCAGCAGCCGACTGGGTACGGGCACAGATACGCAGTATTTT.

V and J are TRBV5-1 and TRBJ1-1; possible D gene TRBD1, 6 bases. This CDR3 has 17 residues. V lost 6 bases and J 5 bases, leaving 26 bases between the germline ends. Germline CDR1 reads SGHRS; CDR2 reads YFSETQ. CDR3 coding DNA: TGCGCCAGCACTAAACGGGGGGGCGCGGCGGAGGGGACTGAAGCTTTCTTT. It translates to CASTKRGGAAEGTEAFF. Full variable domain (rest looked up from reference TRBV5-1 and TRBJ1-1): KAGVTQTPRYLIKTRGQQVTLSCSPISGHRSVSWYQQTPGQGLQFLFEYFSETQRNKGNFPGRFSGRQFSNSRSEMNVSTLELGDSALYLCASTKRGGAAEGTEAFFGQGTRLTVV.

J is TRBJ2-1 and V is TRBV7-8, with TRBD1 matching over 7 bases. V was pared by 1 base and J by 4 bases, with 4 bases of the junction left unmatched. Germline V lookup: CDR1 SGHVS, CDR2 FQNEAQ. The CDR3 spans 15 residues. CDR3 DNA: TGTGCCAGCAGCTTAGACAGGGGTTTGTACAATGAGCAGTTCTTC. Its protein is CASSLDRGLYNEQFF.

The chain joins TRBV2 to TRBJ1-6; 7 bases fit TRBD1. The V gene's germline CDR1 is SNHLY and CDR2 FYNNEI. V trimming: 4 bases; J trimming: 7 bases; junction bases outside the gene matches: 7. The CDR3 loop spans 15 amino acids. CDR3 DNA sequence: TGTGCCAGCAGTGGGAGAGGACAGGCGAATTCACCCCTCCACTTT. This gives the protein CASSGRGQANSPLHF. The entire variable domain, with the rest obtained from reference TRBV2 and TRBJ1-6, is as follows: EPEVTQTPSHQVTQMGQEVILRCVPISNHLYFYWYRQILGQKVEFLVSFYNNEISEKSEIFDDQFSVERPDGSNFTLKIRSTKLEDSAMYFCASSGRGQANSPLHFGNGTRLTVT.

This clone was detected a few times. This chain connects TRBV7-7 to TRBJ2-2, with 10 bases aligning to TRBD1. Germline V CDR1 and CDR2: SSHAT, FNYEAQ (reference sequence). Trimming removed 5 bases from V and 6 bases from J; junction bases left unmatched: 6. The CDR3 is 15 residues long. The CDR3 bases are TGTGCCAGCAGCCCCGGGACAGGGGAGCCCGGGGAGCTGTTTTTT. Encoded protein: CASSPGTGEPGELFF.

The chain couples TRBV7-9 to TRBJ2-7; 7 nucleotides match TRBD1. Trimming at V came to 5 bases and at J to 2 bases, leaving 6 bases not matched to a gene. Germline V gene sequence: CDR1 SEHNR, CDR2 FQNEAQ (reference sequence). The CDR3 sequence is 14 residues long. The CDR3 loop is CASSPRTGAYEQYF. The CDR3 DNA is TGTGCCAGCAGCCCCCGGACAGGTGCCTACGAGCAGTACTTC. Using reference TRBV7-9 and TRBJ2-7 for the parts outside the CDR3, the full variable domain is DTGVSQNPRHKITKRGQNVTFRCDPISEHNRLYWYRQTLGQGPEFLTYFQNEAQLEKSRLLSDRFSAERPKGSFSTLEIQRTEQGDSAMYLCASSPRTGAYEQYFGPGTRLTVT.

This chain uses TRBV30 with TRBJ2-1; the match to TRBD2 covers 11 bases. Germline trimming cut 3 bases from V and 5 bases from J; bases unmatched to any gene: 3. The CDR3 runs 14 residues. From germline, CDR1 is GTSNPN and CDR2 SVGIG (reference sequence). Written as DNA, the CDR3 is TGTGCCTGGAGAGGGACTAGCGGTAACAATGAGCAGTTCTTC. Translation: CAWRGTSGNNEQFF.

The chain uses TRBV5-1 and TRBJ2-5, with 11 bases matching TRBD2. Germline values: CDR1 SGHRS, CDR2 YFSETQ. V lost 1 base and J lost 4; bases outside the gene matches: 6. The CDR3 has 16 amino acids. The CDR3 loop is CASSLLIAGGRETQYF. The DNA of the CDR3 is TGCGCCAGCAGCTTGTTGATAGCGGGAGGGCGAGAGACCCAGTACTTC.

The chain uses TRBV9 and TRBJ2-1; weak D call: TRBD2 (5 bases). V was trimmed by 4 bases and J by 9 bases, leaving 20 bases between them. This CDR3 has 15 residues. The germline gives CDR1 SGDLS, CDR2 YYNGEE. CDR3: CASSSRDFGWGEQFF. CDR3 coding DNA: TGTGCCAGCAGCTCCCGGGATTTTGGCTGGGGTGAGCAGTTCTTC.

The chain joins TRBV7-2 to TRBJ2-2, with D perhaps matching TRBD1 (6 bases). The CDR3 spans 14 residues. V gave up 8 bases and J gave up 6 bases, with 16 bases separating them. Germline V gene data show CDR1 as SGHTA and CDR2 as FQGNSA. CDR3: CASRRQGQSGELFF. The CDR3 DNA reads as TGTGCCAGCCGACGGCAGGGGCAATCCGGGGAGCTGTTTTTT. Combining the CDR3 with reference TRBV7-2 and TRBJ2-2 gives the whole variable domain GAGVSQSPSNKVTEKGKDVELRCDPISGHTALYWYRQSLGQGLEFLIYFQGNSAPDKSGLPSDRFSAERTGGSVSTLTIQRTQQEDSAVYLCASRRQGQSGELFFGEGSRLTVL.

The sample holds a few counts of this clone. The chain recombines TRBV6-5 with TRBJ1-1; 7 nucleotides line up with TRBD1. With 6 bases clipped from V and 1 base from J, the junction kept 5 bases outside the gene matches. The CDR3 is 14 amino acids. Germline V gene data show CDR1 as MNHEY and CDR2 as SVGAGI. The DNA for the CDR3 is TGTGCCAGCAGGGCCGGGACAGCGAACACTGAAGCTTTCTTT. It specifies CASRAGTANTEAFF.

The chain recombines TRBV6-5 with TRBJ2-5, with TRBD1 identical over 8 bases. V lost 4 bases and J lost 5; bases outside the gene matches: 9. There are 15 residues in the CDR3. Germline V gene sequence: CDR1 MNHEY, CDR2 SVGAGI. The CDR3 DNA reads as TGTGCCAGCAGTTGGACAGGGCTGGGGTGGGAGACCCAGTACTTC. Its protein is CASSWTGLGWETQYF.

This clone was observed a few times. This chain connects TRBV5-4 to TRBJ2-5; 9 bases line up with TRBD2. CDR1 and CDR2 from the germline V gene are SGHNT and YYREEE (reference sequence). There are 15 residues in the CDR3. The V and J ends lost 4 bases and 3 bases, in that order; junction bases with no gene match: 7. The CDR3 sequence is CASSTGTSSEETQYF. CDR3 nucleotides: TGTGCCAGCAGCACTGGGACTAGCTCTGAAGAGACCCAGTACTTC.

This clone was counted a few times. V gene TRBV6-5 combines with J gene TRBJ1-5, with D uncertain. Germline CDR1 MNHEY, CDR2 SVGAGI. Between the trimmed V and J ends, which lost 2 bases and 6 bases, there was a span of 11 bases. The CDR3 has 14 amino acids. The CDR3 nucleotides read TGTGCCAGCAGTTACGCAGCGGGGATTCAGCCCCAGCATTTT. It specifies CASSYAAGIQPQHF.

The chain uses TRBV11-2 and TRBJ2-1; D call uncertain. The CDR3 extends over 12 amino acids. V lost 5 bases, J lost 7 bases, and 9 bases lay in between. Germline-derived CDR1 and CDR2 are SGHAT and FQNNGV. In DNA, the CDR3 is TGTGCCAGCAGCCTATCACAGAATGAGCAGTTCTTC. It codes for CASSLSQNEQFF.

This chain links TRBV6-5 with TRBJ2-3, with a weak D call TRBD2 (6 bases). This CDR3 is built from 13 residues. Germline assignment: CDR1 MNHEY and CDR2 SVGAGI. The V and J ends lost 4 bases and 4 bases respectively, with 9 bases between them. The CDR3 DNA sequence: TGTGCCAGCAGTTGGGAGGCGGCAGATACGCAGTATTTT. Amino acid sequence: CASSWEAADTQYF.

The V and J genes are TRBV24-1 and TRBJ2-3; 7 bases match TRBD2. Looked up from germline, CDR1 is KGHDR and CDR2 is SFDVKD. CDR3 length: 13 amino acids. V lost 10 bases to trimming and J lost 2 bases; unmatched junction nucleotides: 5. The CDR3 protein is CATSAGATDTQYF. Written as DNA, the CDR3 is TGTGCCACGTCGGCGGGAGCCACAGATACGCAGTATTTT.

A single count supports this clone. The chain joins TRBV5-5 to TRBJ2-7, with 9 bases lining up with TRBD2. The CDR3 totals 16 residues. Germline CDR1 SGHKS, CDR2 YYEKEE (reference sequence). Trimming cost V 4 bases and J 0 bases; bases outside gene matches: 8. The CDR3 here is CASSISAGGTSYEQYF. CDR3 bases: TGTGCCAGCAGCATCTCGGCGGGAGGGACCTCCTACGAGCAGTACTTC.

The chain couples TRBV12-3 or TRBV12-4 to TRBJ1-2; tentative D call: TRBD1 (5 bases). The CDR3 sequence is 12 residues long. Trimming took off 5 bases at V and 4 bases at J, with 8 bases between the two ends. The CDR3 reads CASSADSYGYTF. The CDR3 DNA is TGTGCCAGCAGTGCCGACAGCTATGGCTACACCTTC.

The rearrangement joins TRBV10-3 to TRBJ2-5; D is perhaps TRBD2 (6 bases). The V end was cut by 4 bases, the J end by 1 base, with 10 bases between. CDR1 is ENHRY, CDR2 SYGVKD, per germline. The CDR3 runs 14 residues. CDR3 protein: CAISVGSGQETQYF. The CDR3 coding sequence is TGTGCCATCAGTGTTGGTAGCGGCCAAGAGACCCAGTACTTC.

The chain recombines TRBV7-9 with TRBJ2-1, with TRBD1 matching 8 bases. The length of the CDR3 is 15 residues. Trimming took 5 bases from V and 3 from J; bases not matched to a gene: 6. Germline-derived CDR1 and CDR2 are SEHNR and FQNEAQ (reference sequence). The CDR3 here is CASSLWTGIYNEQFF. The CDR3 DNA reads as TGTGCCAGCAGCCTTTGGACAGGGATCTACAATGAGCAGTTCTTC.